Presented here are 27 T cell receptor beta chains from one specimen sequenced in a study of breast tumors, draining lymph nodes, adjacent tissues. Breast cancer patients provided tissue from their axillary draining lymph nodes. TCRdb analysed the multiplex PCR reads with MiXCR anew, one entry per CDR3 protein. The sample includes over 150,000 distinct CDR3 sequences, 33% seen only once; the top ten take around 4.1%. The specimen was axillary lymph node tissue. All receptors come from a female donor with breast cancer. Some clones in this sample may be carry-over from other donors' samples.

This chain connects TRBV7-9 to TRBJ2-3, with D maybe TRBD2 (7 bases). The germline V gene encodes CDR1 SEHNR and CDR2 FQNEAQ (reference sequence). This CDR3 has 16 residues. V was pared by 5 bases and J by 9 bases, with 24 bases between. Here the CDR3 DNA reads TGTGCCAGCAGCGGACGGACTAGTACAGGGTTACAAACGCAGTATTTT. This encodes CASSGRTSTGLQTQYF. The entire variable domain, with the rest obtained from reference TRBV7-9 and TRBJ2-3, is as follows: DTGVSQNPRHKITKRGQNVTFRCDPISEHNRLYWYRQTLGQGPEFLTYFQNEAQLEKSRLLSDRFSAERPKGSFSTLEIQRTEQGDSAMYLCASSGRTSTGLQTQYFGPGTRLTVL.

The V gene is TRBV11-3, the J gene TRBJ2-2; TRBD1 agrees at 7 bases. The CDR3 contains 15 residues. The V gene end was trimmed by 7 bases and the J gene end by 4 bases; junction bases not matched to a gene: 9. CDR1 is SGHNT and CDR2 is YENEEA in the germline V gene. The CDR3 loop reads CASIIGGSTTGELFF. The CDR3, as DNA: TGTGCCAGCATCATAGGGGGCTCTACCACCGGGGAGCTGTTTTTT.

This clonotype was found many times. In DNA, the CDR3 is TGTGCCAGCTCCCGGGAGGGGTCCTACGAGCAGTACTTC. Translated, it gives CASSREGSYEQYF. The J gene is TRBJ2-7, the V gene TRBV7-9; TRBD2 aligns across 8 bases. CDR3 length equals 13 residues. Germline V CDR1 and CDR2: SEHNR, FQNEAQ (reference sequence). V was clipped by 8 bases and J by 1 base; unmatched bases: 4.

This chain connects TRBV12-3 or TRBV12-4 to TRBJ1-2; D unclear. V lost 1 base, J lost 0 bases, and 3 bases lay in between. This CDR3 is 13 amino acids long. In DNA form, the CDR3 reads TGTGCCAGCAGTTTAGTTGCTAACTATGGCTACACCTTC. As protein: CASSLVANYGYTF.

This clonotype was seen more than once but under ten times. DNA for the CDR3: TGTGCCAGCAGTTCAATGACTCGCGCGGGAGATACGCAGTATTTT. Translating it yields CASSSMTRAGDTQYF. The V gene is TRBV27, the J gene TRBJ2-3; maybe TRBD2 (5 bases). Trimming took off 4 bases at V and 5 bases at J, with 16 bases between the two ends. This CDR3 comprises 15 residues. Germline-derived CDR1 and CDR2 are MNHEY and SMNVEV (reference sequence).

The chain is built from TRBV3-1 and TRBJ2-2, with D uncertain. V lost 2 bases, J lost 10 bases, and 17 bases lay in between. Per the germline V gene, CDR1 is LGHDT and CDR2 is YNNKEL (reference sequence). This CDR3 is built from 15 residues. The CDR3 bases are TGTGCCAGCAGCCAACAAGCCTCCTCGTCCGAGGAGCTGTTTTTT. This translates into CASSQQASSSEELFF. The full variable domain, with the rest looked up from reference TRBV3-1 and TRBJ2-2, is DTAVSQTPKYLVTQMGNDKSIKCEQNLGHDTMYWYKQDSKKFLKIMFSYNNKELIINETVPNRFSPKSPDKAHLNLHINSLELGDSAVYFCASSQQASSSEELFFGEGSRLTVL.

A word on this clonotype: This sequence may be a read error, since a much larger clone differs from it by one base. The chain joins TRBV11-2 to TRBJ2-7; maybe TRBD2 (5 bases). Trimming shortened V by 7 bases and J by 6 bases, and 16 bases separated the two germline ends. The CDR3 runs to 13 residues. In germline, CDR1 is SGHAT, CDR2 FQNNGV. CDR3 residues: CASTVTGSSEQYF. The DNA for the CDR3 is TGTGCCAGCACTGTGACTGGGAGCTCCGAGCAGTACTTC.

This clonotype was recorded a few times. V and J are TRBV6-5 and TRBJ1-2, with 7 bases matching TRBD1. Trimming cost V 0 bases and J 3 bases; bases outside gene matches: 10. The CDR3 is made up of 17 amino acids. Per germline, CDR1 MNHEY and CDR2 SVGAGI. The CDR3 region is CASSYSYLRGQDYGYTF. DNA of the CDR3: TGTGCCAGCAGTTACTCATATCTAAGGGGGCAGGACTATGGCTACACCTTC.

This clonotype was seen a handful of times. This chain links TRBV27 with TRBJ2-3, with 13 bases lining up with TRBD2. From germline, CDR1 is MNHEY and CDR2 SMNVEV (reference sequence). Trimming removed 10 bases from V and 5 bases from J; junction bases left unmatched: 6. This CDR3 region has 14 residues. DNA for the CDR3: TGTGCCATCTCCCGGACTAGCGGGAGAGATACGCAGTATTTT. Its translation is CAISRTSGRDTQYF.

In the case of this clonotype: The conserved phenylalanine or tryptophan normally closing the CDR3 is absent here, so this likely arose from a read error. The DNA is left out, because the CDR3 cannot be placed on it with certainty; the CDR3 is given as TCRdb lists it. This chain uses TRBV7-3 with TRBJ1-2; the table's D call, TRBD1, was not checked against the DNA. The CDR3 totals 8 residues, both ends included. The germline gives CDR1 SGHTA, CDR2 FQGTGA. CDR3 in amino acids: CASSLGGT.

This clonotype was observed at least ten times. The CDR3 region has the DNA TGTGCCAGCAGCTATCTGGACAGCAACTATGGCTACACCTTC. It specifies CASSYLDSNYGYTF. V is TRBV7-8 and J is TRBJ1-2; TRBD1 is a possible D gene (6 bases). Germline V lookup: CDR1 SGHVS, CDR2 FQNEAQ. The V gene lost 4 bases and the J gene lost 2 bases, with 11 bases spanning the gap. This CDR3 has 14 residues.

Only a few counts were recorded for this clonotype. This may be a read error, as it is one base from a much larger clone. This chain connects TRBV7-3 to TRBJ2-5; TRBD2 matches 9 bases. This CDR3 has 15 amino acids. Germline V gene sequence: CDR1 SGHTA, CDR2 FQGTGA. CDR3 bases: TGTGCCAGCAGCCCGGGAGCGGGGGGCGTAGAGACCCAGCACTTC. It yields the protein CASSPGAGGVETQHF.

The sample holds one count of this clonotype. The chain uses TRBV30 and TRBJ1-6; TRBD1 might be the D (5 bases). This CDR3 spans 13 amino acids. Germline lookup yields CDR1 GTSNPN and CDR2 SVGIG (reference sequence). The V end was cut by 4 bases, the J end by 8 bases, with 12 bases between. The CDR3 DNA follows: TGTGCCTGGAATCAGGGTAGGGATTCACCCCTCCACTTT. Amino acids: CAWNQGRDSPLHF.

There are many counts of this clonotype. The rearrangement joins TRBV10-3 to TRBJ2-1; the match to TRBD1 covers 8 bases. From germline, CDR1 is ENHRY and CDR2 SYGVKD. With V trimmed by 4 bases and J by 2 bases, 4 bases remained unmatched. This CDR3 is built from 15 residues. The CDR3 nucleotides read TGTGCCATCAGTGTAGGACAGGGACCCTACAATGAGCAGTTCTTC. Translating it yields CAISVGQGPYNEQFF.

This clonotype was counted between two and nine times. This rearrangement joins TRBV6-6 to TRBJ2-7, with D unresolved. The V gene lost 5 bases and the J gene lost 2 bases, with 16 bases spanning the gap. CDR1 is MNHNY and CDR2 is SVGAGI in the germline V gene (reference sequence). The CDR3 is 15 residues long. The CDR3 DNA sequence: TGTGCCAGCAGTCCCTCCCGTGTGGGCCCCTACGAGCAGTACTTC. The encoded protein is CASSPSRVGPYEQYF.

This clonotype was detected ten times or more. The CDR3 loop reads CASRDRAFSYEQYF. The CDR3 DNA reads as TGTGCCAGCCGGGACAGGGCTTTCTCCTACGAGCAGTACTTC. The V call is TRBV6-5, the J call TRBJ2-7; TRBD1 agrees at 9 bases. Germline trimming cut 8 bases from V and 0 bases from J; bases unmatched to any gene: 5. Germline CDR1 is MNHEY and CDR2 is SVGAGI. This CDR3 comprises 14 residues.

This clonotype was found many times. The chain carries TRBV4-1 and TRBJ2-1; D gene uncertain. Germline V CDR1 and CDR2: MGHRA, YSYEKL. The CDR3 sequence is 11 residues long. Trimming cost V 0 bases and J 9 bases, with 3 bases left between them. The CDR3 DNA reads as TGCGCCAGCAGCCAAGAGGGTGAGCAGTTCTTC. It codes for CASSQEGEQFF.

A remark on this clonotype: An end of the junction differs from the germline gene, which may be a read error. CDR3 DNA: TGTGCCAGCAGTTTATTTCACACCGGGGAGCTGCTTTTT. It translates to CASSLFHTGELLF. The chain carries TRBV27 and TRBJ2-2, with a tentative D call TRBD2 (5 bases). This CDR3 contains 13 residues. Germline assignment: CDR1 MNHEY and CDR2 SMNVEV (reference sequence).

Worth noting for this clonotype: No conserved phenylalanine or tryptophan ends this CDR3, so it is likely a read error. Because the CDR3's place on the DNA is in doubt, the DNA is left out and the CDR3 is given as listed by TCRdb. The V and J genes are TRBV9 and TRBJ2-7; the table's D gene call, TRBD1, was not cross checked with the DNA. The CDR3 length is 14 residues, termini included. The germline gives CDR1 SGDLS, CDR2 YYNGEE. This CDR3 is CASSVKVGGDEQSL.

The sample holds many counts of this clonotype. The CDR3 here is CASSIIRDNEQYF. CDR3 sequence (DNA): TGTGCCAGCAGCATCATCCGGGATAACGAGCAGTACTTC. This chain connects TRBV13 to TRBJ2-7, with a tentative D call TRBD2 (5 bases). The V and J ends lost 5 bases and 5 bases respectively, with 13 bases between them. Per the germline V gene, CDR1 is PRHDT and CDR2 is FYEKMQ (reference sequence). The CDR3 is 13 residues long.

The chain combines TRBV7-6 with TRBJ2-5, with 8 bases lining up with TRBD2. With 1 base clipped from V and 5 bases from J, the junction kept 3 bases outside the gene matches. This CDR3 region has 14 residues. The germline V gene has CDR1 SGHVS and CDR2 FNYEAQ. The CDR3 DNA follows: TGTGCCAGCAGCTTAGAAGCGGGGGCTGAGACCCAGTACTTC. Translated, it gives CASSLEAGAETQYF.

This clonotype has at least ten counts. The chain has TRBV29-1 and TRBJ2-7; 9 bases agree with TRBD1. The CDR3 spans 14 residues. Germline CDR1 reads SQVTM; CDR2 reads ANQGSEA. Trimming took 5 bases from V and 7 from J; bases not matched to a gene: 12. The CDR3 DNA is TGCAGCGTTTTAACCGGGACAGGGTTGTATGAGCAGTACTTC. Residues: CSVLTGTGLYEQYF.

The chain combines TRBV9 with TRBJ1-1; 7 bases agree with TRBD1. CDR3 length: 16 residues. J lost 4 bases, V lost 2 bases, and 11 bases had no gene match. Germline assignment: CDR1 SGDLS and CDR2 YYNGEE. The CDR3 DNA is TGTGCCAGCAGCGTCGGGCAGGGGGGAGGGGGCACTGAAGCTTTCTTT. This encodes CASSVGQGGGGTEAFF.

In its sample, this clonotype was seen many times. V is TRBV6-1 and J is TRBJ2-5; TRBD2 aligns across 8 bases. The V gene's germline CDR1 is MNHNS and CDR2 SASEGT. Trimming at V came to 2 bases and at J to 4 bases, leaving 3 bases not matched to a gene. There are 14 residues in the CDR3. The CDR3: CASSESAGGETQYF. The CDR3 region has the DNA TGTGCCAGCAGTGAAAGCGCGGGGGGAGAGACCCAGTACTTC.

Of note for this clonotype: The CDR3 carries no conserved terminal phenylalanine or tryptophan, so it likely arises from a read error. The limits of the CDR3 on the DNA are not certain, so only TCRdb's listed CDR3 is given. The chain employs TRBV10-3 and TRBJ2-3; the DNA was not compared with TRBD1, the D call given in the table. The CDR3 numbers 16 amino acids, ends counted. Germline CDR1 reads ENHRY; CDR2 reads SYGVKD. CDR3 amino acids: CAISDGTDHPQIRSIC.

This clonotype was seen repeatedly, ten times or more. The V gene is TRBV11-2, the J gene TRBJ2-7; weak D call: TRBD1 (6 bases). Germline V gene lookup returns CDR1 SGHAT and CDR2 FQNNGV. There are 14 residues in the CDR3. Trimming took off 2 bases at V and 6 bases at J, with 14 bases between the two ends. CDR3 sequence: CASSLWDTEGEQYF. The CDR3 DNA is TGTGCCAGCAGCTTATGGGACACCGAGGGCGAGCAGTACTTC.

The table lists this clonotype with many counts. The chain carries TRBV5-1 and TRBJ2-1; perhaps TRBD2 as D (5 bases). Trimming removed 5 bases from V and 7 bases from J, with 19 bases in between. The germline V gene encodes CDR1 SGHRS and CDR2 YFSETQ. The CDR3 sequence is 15 residues long. CDR3 amino acids: CASRAGSRRWNEQFF. As DNA, the CDR3 is TGCGCCAGCAGAGCCGGGTCTCGGAGGTGGAATGAGCAGTTCTTC.